These 27 T cell receptor beta chains originate from one sample sequenced in a study of OX40 agonist ivuxolimab in advanced cancers. The assay was immunoSEQ multiplex PCR, and TCRdb's table has in-frame clones only and misses some. The sample consists of 98,000 or so clones, approximately 90% of them appearing once. Specimen: CD4+ or CD8+ T cells sorted from blood, collected in a trial of the OX40 agonist ivuxolimab. Receptor source: an adult with an advanced solid tumor such as melanoma, head and neck, liver or kidney cancer.

This clone was seen once. The chain is built from TRBV4-1 and TRBJ1-4; possible D gene TRBD1, 5 bases. Germline V gives CDR1 MGHRA, CDR2 YSYEKL. Trimming removed 4 bases at V and 1 base at J, with 16 bases between. The CDR3 has 17 amino acids. Written as DNA, the CDR3 is TGCGCCAGCAGCCCGCCACCCCGCGGGGGAACTAATGAAAAACTGTTTTTT. Translated: CASSPPPRGGTNEKLFF.

V is TRBV28 and J is TRBJ2-1, with 12 nucleotides matching TRBD2. V lost 6 bases to trimming and J lost 6 bases; unmatched junction nucleotides: 9. Germline values: CDR1 MDHEN, CDR2 SYDVKM. The CDR3 runs to 16 residues. The CDR3 DNA reads as TGTGCCAGCAGCTCTAGTCTAGCGGGAGGGTTCAATGAGCAGTTCTTC. Its protein is CASSSSLAGGFNEQFF.

The sample holds one count of this clone. The chain joins TRBV28 to TRBJ2-5; TRBD1 is a possible D gene (5 bases). Germline values: CDR1 MDHEN, CDR2 SYDVKM. This CDR3 comprises 12 residues. Trimming left V 6 bases short and J 1 base short, with 6 bases between. The CDR3 here is CASSRVQETQYF. In DNA form, the CDR3 reads TGTGCCAGCAGCAGGGTCCAAGAGACCCAGTACTTC.

V is TRBV7-2 and J is TRBJ2-7, with 7 bases aligning to TRBD2. Germline V gene sequence: CDR1 SGHTA, CDR2 FQGNSA. V lost 5 bases and J lost 4; bases outside the gene matches: 11. CDR3 length: 15 residues. The CDR3 bases are TGTGCCAGCAGCCTTACAAGCCAGGGAGGGTACGAGCAGTACTTC. This sequence encodes CASSLTSQGGYEQYF.

This sequence joins TRBV7-2 and TRBJ2-2; 14 positions match TRBD2. CDR3 length: 14 residues. V trimming: 6 bases; J trimming: 8 bases; junction bases outside the gene matches: 2. Germline V CDR1 and CDR2: SGHTA, FQGNSA. The CDR3 region is CASSRTSGRGELFF. For the CDR3, the DNA is TGTGCCAGCAGTCGGACTAGCGGGAGGGGGGAGCTGTTTTTT.

V usage is TRBV28 and J usage is TRBJ1-2, with unresolved D. Germline CDR1 reads MDHEN; CDR2 reads SYDVKM. The CDR3 extends over 13 amino acids. Trimming pared 3 bases from V and 8 bases from J, leaving 13 bases between. The CDR3 protein is CASSLEGMRGYTF. DNA for the CDR3: TGTGCCAGCAGTTTGGAGGGCATGAGGGGCTACACCTTC.

The chain has TRBV2 and TRBJ1-6; D is possibly TRBD1 (5 bases). V lost 8 bases and J lost 7, with 12 bases in between. Germline V lookup: CDR1 SNHLY, CDR2 FYNNEI. The CDR3 runs 13 residues. The CDR3 region has the DNA TGTGCCAGCGTCGGGACGGGAAATTCACCCCTCCACTTT. Translated: CASVGTGNSPLHF.

The chain has TRBV29-1 and TRBJ2-5, with a possible D match to TRBD2 (6 bases). With 4 bases removed from V and 3 bases from J, the gap between germline ends came to 9 bases. Germline V gene data show CDR1 as SQVTM and CDR2 as ANQGSEA. The CDR3 is made up of 12 amino acids. The CDR3 DNA follows: TGCAGCGTTGGGCCTAGCGAAGAGACCCAGTACTTC. Its protein is CSVGPSEETQYF.

Details on this clone: A read error may produce the germline difference seen at one junction end. This chain links TRBV10-1 with TRBJ2-4; D may be TRBD1 or TRBD2 (5 bases each). CDR3 length: 10 amino acids. CDR1 and CDR2 (germline): WNHNN, SYGVQD (reference sequence). The chain's CDR3 is CASSGGVRTF. In DNA form, the CDR3 reads TGCGCCAGCAGTGGAGGGGTAAGGACTTTC.

In its sample, this clone was seen once. J is TRBJ2-5 and V is TRBV5-1; D perhaps matches TRBD2 (5 bases). The CDR3 totals 13 residues. The V end was cut by 2 bases, the J end by 3 bases, with 8 bases between. CDR1 and CDR2 from the germline V gene are SGHRS and YFSETQ. As DNA, the CDR3 is TGCGCCAGCAGCTTTATGAGGGAAGAGACCCAGTACTTC. Translating gives CASSFMREETQYF.

The chain employs TRBV7-9 and TRBJ1-1; 9 bases map to TRBD1. Germline V gives CDR1 SEHNR, CDR2 FQNEAQ (reference sequence). Trimming took 3 bases from V and 9 from J; bases not matched to a gene: 2. The length of the CDR3 is 12 residues. CDR3 in amino acids: CASSLGQGKAFF. The DNA of the CDR3 is TGTGCCAGCAGCTTGGGACAGGGAAAAGCTTTCTTT. The full variable domain, rest sourced from reference TRBV7-9 and TRBJ1-1, is DTGVSQNPRHKITKRGQNVTFRCDPISEHNRLYWYRQTLGQGPEFLTYFQNEAQLEKSRLLSDRFSAERPKGSFSTLEIQRTEQGDSAMYLCASSLGQGKAFFGQGTRLTVV.

The chain combines TRBV29-1 with TRBJ2-1, with 7 bases that match TRBD2. The germline V gene encodes CDR1 SQVTM and CDR2 ANQGSEA. The CDR3 totals 13 residues. Trimming at V came to 7 bases and at J to 6 bases, leaving 9 bases not matched to a gene. In nucleotides, the CDR3 is TGCAGCGCGGGGACTACTCTCCTCAATGAGCAGTTCTTC. Translating it yields CSAGTTLLNEQFF.

The gene calls are TRBV7-9 and TRBJ1-1; D ambiguous. The CDR3 loop spans 13 amino acids. Germline-derived CDR1 and CDR2 are SEHNR and FQNEAQ (reference sequence). Trimming took 1 base from V and 2 from J, leaving 5 bases between them. The CDR3 DNA reads as TGTGCCAGCAGCTTAGTTGATAACACTGAAGCTTTCTTT. Amino acids: CASSLVDNTEAFF. Based on the CDR3 plus reference TRBV7-9 and TRBJ1-1, the full variable domain is DTGVSQNPRHKITKRGQNVTFRCDPISEHNRLYWYRQTLGQGPEFLTYFQNEAQLEKSRLLSDRFSAERPKGSFSTLEIQRTEQGDSAMYLCASSLVDNTEAFFGQGTRLTVV.

The CDR3 protein is CASRRSDHGYTF. CDR3 nucleotides: TGTGCCAGTAGGAGGTCAGATCATGGCTACACCTTC. This chain connects TRBV28 to TRBJ1-2; the D is unclear. The CDR3 loop spans 12 amino acids. Trimming took 9 bases from V and 6 from J, leaving 14 bases between them. The germline V gene has CDR1 MDHEN and CDR2 SYDVKM.

The chain couples TRBV7-9 to TRBJ2-3, with D possibly TRBD1 on 6 matching bases. V was pared by 5 bases and J by 1 base, with 16 bases between. The CDR3 sequence is 16 residues long. Looked up from germline, CDR1 is SEHNR and CDR2 is FQNEAQ (reference sequence). Here the CDR3 DNA reads TGTGCCAGCAGCCGTCCAGGGGACAAAGGCACAGATACGCAGTATTTT. This translates into CASSRPGDKGTDTQYF.

The V and J genes are TRBV7-8 and TRBJ2-5; D is uncertain. With 5 bases removed from V and 7 bases from J, the gap between germline ends came to 11 bases. The CDR3 runs 12 residues. Germline CDR1 is SGHVS and CDR2 is FQNEAQ. The CDR3 here is CASSRPEGTQYF. DNA for the CDR3: TGTGCCAGCAGCCGACCAGAAGGGACCCAGTACTTC.

The J gene is TRBJ2-3, the V gene TRBV6-1, with D unresolved. There are 12 residues in the CDR3. V was cut by 4 bases and J by 4 bases, with 6 bases left in between. The germline V gene encodes CDR1 MNHNS and CDR2 SASEGT. CDR3 protein: CASSVIADTQYF. The CDR3 region has the DNA TGTGCCAGCAGTGTGATAGCAGATACGCAGTATTTT.

The rearrangement links TRBV5-4 to TRBJ1-6; no reliable D call. The germline V gene has CDR1 SGHNT and CDR2 YYREEE (reference sequence). V shed 8 bases and J shed 0 bases, with 24 bases lying between them. There are 19 residues in the CDR3. The CDR3 sequence is CARPLVSSSASSYNSPLHF. DNA for the CDR3: TGTGCCAGACCCTTGGTCAGCAGCAGCGCGAGCTCCTATAATTCACCCCTCCACTTT.

CDR3 nucleotides: TGCGCCAGCAGCCAAGGCCCTTGGACGGAGAATCAGCCCCAGCATTTT. Amino acids: CASSQGPWTENQPQHF. The chain couples TRBV4-3 to TRBJ1-5; D remains ambiguous. The CDR3 contains 16 residues. Germline V gene sequence: CDR1 LGHNA, CDR2 YSLEER. Deletions cut 1 base from V and 4 bases from J, with 14 bases between.

This chain connects TRBV6-4 to TRBJ2-1, with 7 nucleotides matching TRBD2. CDR1 is MRHNA, CDR2 SNTAGT, per germline. After removal of 7 bases from V and 2 bases from J, the junction contained 8 bases not matched to a gene. There are 15 residues in the CDR3. CDR3 sequence: CASKPAGAAYNEQFF. For the CDR3, the DNA is TGTGCCAGCAAGCCCGCGGGAGCGGCCTACAATGAGCAGTTCTTC.

The chain's CDR3 is CASSLDRATNYGYTF. The CDR3 nucleotides read TGTGCCAGCAGCTTGGACAGGGCGACTAACTATGGCTACACCTTC. The rearrangement links TRBV5-6 to TRBJ1-2, with a tentative D call TRBD1 (6 bases). The germline gives CDR1 SGHDT, CDR2 YYEEEE. This CDR3 comprises 15 residues. Trimming took off 0 bases at V and 0 bases at J, with 9 bases between the two ends.

Notes on this clone: Different DNA sequences within this sample yield the same CDR3. The chain carries TRBV5-4 and TRBJ2-3, with D tentatively TRBD1 or TRBD2 (5 bases each). The CDR3 runs to 15 residues. Germline CDR1 SGHNT, CDR2 YYREEE (reference sequence). Trimming took off 0 bases at V and 0 bases at J, with 8 bases between the two ends. CDR3 loop: CASSLGGGSTDTQYF. The CDR3 bases are TGTGCCAGCAGCTTGGGGGGCGGGAGCACAGATACGCAGTATTTT.

J is TRBJ1-5 and V is TRBV4-1; perhaps TRBD1 as D (6 bases). The CDR3 runs to 15 residues. Trimming removed 1 base from V and 7 bases from J, with 14 bases in between. Germline V gene sequence: CDR1 MGHRA, CDR2 YSYEKL. For the CDR3, the DNA is TGCGCCAGCAGCCAAGCCGTCGACGGGGGCCAGCCCCAGCATTTT. Residues: CASSQAVDGGQPQHF.

The gene calls are TRBV6-6 and TRBJ2-1, with TRBD2 matching over 7 bases. Germline CDR1 is MNHNY and CDR2 is SVGAGI (reference sequence). The CDR3 sequence is 16 residues long. J was trimmed by 7 bases and V by 6 bases; bases with no gene match: 15. CDR3 sequence: CASSPLGGGPGNEQFF. The DNA for the CDR3 is TGTGCCAGCAGCCCCCTGGGGGGAGGGCCGGGAAATGAGCAGTTCTTC.

In this sample, this clone turned up a few times. The chain is built from TRBV19 and TRBJ1-3, with a weak D call TRBD1 (5 bases). Germline CDR1 is LNHDA and CDR2 is SQIVND (reference sequence). V was clipped by 7 bases and J by 1 base, with 14 bases between them. The CDR3 runs 15 residues. CDR3 nucleotides: TGTGCCAGTATGTCCATCTCAGGGTCTGGAAACACCATATATTTT. Amino acid sequence: CASMSISGSGNTIYF.

The chain uses TRBV7-9 and TRBJ2-1; D possibly corresponds to TRBD2 (7 bases). From germline, CDR1 is SEHNR and CDR2 FQNEAQ (reference sequence). V was trimmed by 9 bases and J by 4 bases, leaving 13 bases between them. The CDR3 sequence is 13 residues long. The CDR3 DNA sequence: TGTGCCAGTCAGGGGCGGGAGTACAATGAGCAGTTCTTC. Protein product: CASQGREYNEQFF. Complete variable domain (other parts from reference TRBV7-9 and TRBJ2-1): DTGVSQNPRHKITKRGQNVTFRCDPISEHNRLYWYRQTLGQGPEFLTYFQNEAQLEKSRLLSDRFSAERPKGSFSTLEIQRTEQGDSAMYLCASQGREYNEQFFGPGTRLTVL.

The chain joins TRBV7-2 to TRBJ2-7, with 11 bases identical to TRBD2. The CDR3 has 14 amino acids. Germline values: CDR1 SGHTA, CDR2 FQGNSA. The CDR3 reads CASSLAGGSYEQYV. The CDR3 DNA follows: TGTGCCAGCAGCCTAGCGGGAGGCTCCTACGAGCAGTACGTC.